One and the same sample provided the 25 T cell receptor beta chains below, sequenced in a study of CD4+ T cells in melanoma (dated by TCRdb to between 2021 and 2022). The method behind the library was the immunoSEQ multiplex PCR assay. The table was pulled from immuneACCESS by TCRdb, which kept in-frame rearrangements only. Such tables lose some clones; where checked, under half of the loss comes from unresolved V genes, and the rest has no known cause. The sample table contains around 14,000 clones; only one count was recorded for 63% of them. The ten largest account for roughly 15% of the sample. The sample was cells from a culture (not recorded whether cultured in vitro). These receptors were collected from a human donor with melanoma.

The chain uses TRBV29-1 and TRBJ1-2, with 9 bases that match TRBD1. Germline V gives CDR1 SQVTM, CDR2 ANQGSEA. Losses at the gene ends were 6 bases for V and 7 bases for J; bases not matched to a gene: 9. The CDR3 contains 13 residues. CDR3 sequence (DNA): TGCAGCGTGCACAGGGGGCGCCGCGGTGGCTACACCTTC. Its translation: CSVHRGRRGGYTF.

J is TRBJ1-3 and V is TRBV19; D is unclear. Germline CDR1 LNHDA, CDR2 SQIVND (reference sequence). The CDR3 spans 15 residues. Deletions cut 7 bases from V and 1 base from J, with 14 bases between. In nucleotides, the CDR3 is TGTGCCAGTACCATGATTGCTTATTCTGGAAACACCATATATTTT. Residues: CASTMIAYSGNTIYF.

The chain combines TRBV4-1 with TRBJ1-4; 9 bases align to TRBD1. Germline V gene sequence: CDR1 MGHRA, CDR2 YSYEKL. This CDR3 has 15 residues. The V and J ends lost 6 bases and 10 bases, in that order; junction bases with no gene match: 12. CDR3 nucleotides: TGCGCCAGCAGTTCTCCGGGACAGGGCTCCCGAAAACTGTTTTTT. Its translation: CASSSPGQGSRKLFF.

This chain uses TRBV19 with TRBJ2-1; D uncertain. The CDR3 spans 15 residues. The germline V gene encodes CDR1 LNHDA and CDR2 SQIVND (reference sequence). The V and J ends lost 5 bases and 3 bases respectively, with 14 bases between them. CDR3 DNA sequence: TGTGCCAGTAGTGCGCAGGCAAACTACTACAATGAGCAGTTCTTC. Amino acid sequence: CASSAQANYYNEQFF.

The rearrangement links TRBV4-2 to TRBJ1-2; D call uncertain. This CDR3 is 14 amino acids long. In germline, CDR1 is LGHNA, CDR2 YNFKEQ. Trimming took 1 base from V and 6 from J, leaving 12 bases between them. The CDR3 here is CASSQVGESDGYTF. CDR3 sequence (DNA): TGTGCCAGCAGCCAAGTCGGAGAAAGCGATGGCTACACCTTC.

This chain connects TRBV19 to TRBJ1-1; perhaps TRBD1 as D (6 bases). Germline V lookup: CDR1 LNHDA, CDR2 SQIVND (reference sequence). The CDR3 consists of 14 residues. Deletions cut 6 bases from V and 7 bases from J, with 18 bases between. CDR3 residues: CASRMNRDQGEAFF. The DNA of the CDR3 is TGTGCCAGTAGAATGAACAGGGATCAGGGTGAAGCTTTCTTT.

This clone was picked up one time. The V and J genes are TRBV19 and TRBJ1-1, with D uncertain. Germline loops: CDR1 LNHDA, CDR2 SQIVND (reference sequence). CDR3 length equals 13 residues. V was cut by 7 bases and J by 4 bases, with 13 bases left in between. This chain's CDR3 is CASTASRPTEAFF. The CDR3 region has the DNA TGTGCCAGTACCGCGTCCCGGCCCACTGAAGCTTTCTTT.

The V gene is TRBV7-9, the J gene TRBJ2-1, with 13 bases identical to TRBD2. V lost 3 bases, J lost 3 bases, and 2 bases stayed unmatched. The CDR3 runs 16 residues. Germline loops: CDR1 SEHNR, CDR2 FQNEAQ (reference sequence). The CDR3: CASSFRTSGSYNEQFF. CDR3 bases: TGTGCCAGCAGCTTCCGGACTAGCGGGAGCTACAATGAGCAGTTCTTC.

The chain combines TRBV5-1 with TRBJ2-3; D may be TRBD2 (5 bases). CDR1 SGHRS and CDR2 YFSETQ come from the germline V gene. CDR3 length: 15 amino acids. V was clipped by 0 bases and J by 1 base, with 9 bases between them. The CDR3 spells CASSLERTGTDTQYF. The CDR3 coding sequence is TGCGCCAGCAGCTTGGAGCGGACCGGCACAGATACGCAGTATTTT.

The rearrangement links TRBV4-2 to TRBJ1-5; D gene unclear. V was shortened by 0 bases and J by 9 bases, with 9 bases between the two germline ends. The length of the CDR3 is 13 residues. Germline assignment: CDR1 LGHNA and CDR2 YNFKEQ. CDR3 DNA: TGTGCCAGCAGCCAAGATCCGGGAGCGCCCCAGCATTTT. Amino acids: CASSQDPGAPQHF.

The V and J genes are TRBV30 and TRBJ2-2; possibly TRBD1 for D (6 bases). CDR3 length equals 16 residues. Germline V gives CDR1 GTSNPN, CDR2 SVGIG (reference sequence). Between the trimmed V and J ends, which lost 3 bases and 4 bases, there was a span of 18 bases. The CDR3 here is CAWSGLRAGVTGELFF. The DNA of the CDR3 is TGTGCCTGGAGCGGGCTGAGGGCAGGGGTCACCGGGGAGCTGTTTTTT.

CDR3 loop: CASSVTALRGAGTGELFF. The CDR3 DNA reads as TGTGCCAGCAGCGTAACCGCACTCCGGGGAGCAGGGACCGGGGAGCTGTTTTTT. This chain links TRBV9 with TRBJ2-2; D assignment may be TRBD1 or TRBD2 (5 bases each). This CDR3 comprises 18 residues. V was trimmed by 1 base and J by 5 bases, leaving 21 bases between them. The germline V gene encodes CDR1 SGDLS and CDR2 YYNGEE.

This chain uses TRBV7-2 with TRBJ2-1, with TRBD2 matching over 9 bases. The CDR3 totals 15 residues. From germline, CDR1 is SGHTA and CDR2 FQGNSA. With 2 bases clipped from V and 8 bases from J, the junction kept 7 bases outside the gene matches. CDR3 bases: TGTGCCAGCAGCTTACAGGCGGGGGGGCCATATGAGCAGTTCTTC. It encodes CASSLQAGGPYEQFF.

This clone occurred once. The CDR3 region is CASSQGTSGGNTIYF. CDR3 nucleotide sequence: TGTGCCAGCAGCCAAGGGACCTCGGGCGGAAACACCATATATTTT. This chain uses TRBV4-2 with TRBJ1-3; D ambiguous. The CDR3 contains 15 residues. The germline CDR1 and CDR2 sequences are LGHNA and YNFKEQ. The germline V and J ends were trimmed by 1 base and 4 bases, with 11 bases remaining between them.

This clone occurred a few times. J is TRBJ2-7 and V is TRBV2, with D uncertain. V was clipped by 6 bases and J by 3 bases, with 18 bases between them. The CDR3 covers 15 residues. The germline gives CDR1 SNHLY, CDR2 FYNNEI. The CDR3 DNA is TGTGCCAGCAGGGTCTTTGGGCCGTTAAACTACGAGCAGTACTTC. This translates into CASRVFGPLNYEQYF.

This chain joins TRBV7-9 and TRBJ1-1; 7 bases line up with TRBD1. The length of the CDR3 is 15 residues. V dropped 5 bases and J dropped 1; count of bases not matched to a gene: 7. Germline CDR1 and CDR2: SEHNR and FQNEAQ (reference sequence). The CDR3 region has the DNA TGTGCCAGCAGCCGCTTGGGACAGACGAACACTGAAGCTTTCTTT. The encoded protein is CASSRLGQTNTEAFF.

This rearrangement joins TRBV6-6 to TRBJ2-5, with D possibly being TRBD2 (5 bases). With the DNA end fitting TRBJ2-7 better, the J assignment may be wrong. The CDR3 has 13 amino acids. The germline V gene has CDR1 MNHNY and CDR2 SVGAGI (reference sequence). CDR3 DNA: TGTGCCAGCAGGAACGGAGGATCCTACGAGCAGTACTTC. It encodes CASRNGGSYEQYF.

This clone was recorded once. J is TRBJ1-5 and V is TRBV23-1; 9 nucleotides align to TRBD1. TRBV23-1 is labeled an ORF, and its function is uncertain. CDR3 length equals 18 residues. V was clipped by 3 bases and J by 4 bases; unmatched bases: 13. DNA of the CDR3: TGCGCCAGCAGTCACCCTCCCGGGCCGGGACAGGGTAATCAGCCCCAGCATTTT. It translates to CASSHPPGPGQGNQPQHF.

This chain connects TRBV19 to TRBJ1-5; D gene uncertain. Germline CDR1 is LNHDA and CDR2 is SQIVND (reference sequence). Trimming stripped 5 bases from V and 10 bases from J, with 9 bases between. The CDR3 totals 11 residues. This CDR3 is CASSDLSPQHF. The CDR3 DNA reads TGTGCCAGTAGTGATCTCTCACCCCAGCATTTT.

This clone was seen a few times. This CDR3 reads CASSRGTMNTEAFF. The DNA for the CDR3 is TGTGCCAGTAGTAGGGGGACCATGAACACTGAAGCTTTCTTT. The genes are TRBV19 and TRBJ1-1; D is possibly TRBD1 (5 bases). CDR1 is LNHDA and CDR2 is SQIVND in the germline V gene (reference sequence). V lost 4 bases and J lost 0, with 9 bases in between. The CDR3 consists of 14 residues.

This clone was seen only a few times. The chain has TRBV19 and TRBJ1-3; D is unresolved. V lost 5 bases, J lost 4 bases, and 12 bases lay in between. Germline values: CDR1 LNHDA, CDR2 SQIVND (reference sequence). The CDR3 extends over 14 amino acids. CDR3 nucleotide sequence: TGTGCCAGTAGTCCCGTCGGTGCCGGAAACACCATATATTTT. Its translation is CASSPVGAGNTIYF.

This clone rates as medium-sized. J is TRBJ2-3 and V is TRBV12-5; possibly TRBD2 for D (6 bases). This CDR3 is 13 amino acids long. The V gene lost 7 bases and the J gene lost 4 bases, with 12 bases spanning the gap. Germline V gene lookup returns CDR1 LGHNT and CDR2 FRNRAP. CDR3 bases: TGTGCTAGTGCATCTTCGGGGGCAGATACGCAGTATTTT. As protein: CASASSGADTQYF.

This clone was recorded once. V usage is TRBV5-6 and J usage is TRBJ1-2, with D tentatively TRBD1 (6 bases). Germline CDR1 is SGHDT and CDR2 is YYEEEE. The CDR3 has 17 amino acids. V lost 3 bases to trimming and J lost 5 bases, with 23 bases between them. This CDR3 reads CASSSRQVGIRSYGYTF. Here the CDR3 DNA reads TGTGCCAGCAGCTCAAGACAGGTAGGAATTCGGAGTTATGGCTACACCTTC.

Only a few counts were recorded for this clone. The chain recombines TRBV6-4 with TRBJ1-1; D is unclear. The CDR3 loop spans 13 amino acids. Looked up from germline, CDR1 is MRHNA and CDR2 is SNTAGT. Trimming left V 4 bases short and J 1 base short, with 7 bases between. The CDR3 region has the DNA TGTGCCAGCAGTGTAAACTGGAACACTGAAGCTTTCTTT. Translation: CASSVNWNTEAFF.

V gene TRBV27 combines with J gene TRBJ2-3, with TRBD2 matching over 7 bases. Germline-derived CDR1 and CDR2 are MNHEY and SMNVEV (reference sequence). J was trimmed by 3 bases and V by 0 bases; bases with no gene match: 3. The CDR3 is 15 residues long. Written as DNA, the CDR3 is TGTGCCAGCAGTTTATCGGGGGGGAGGACAGATACGCAGTATTTT. The encoded protein is CASSLSGGRTDTQYF.